This section outlines one T cell receptor beta chain sequence together with its context. Its antigen is not yet known. At one end the junction does not follow the germline gene, possibly because of a read error. The data stem from a study of blood T cell repertoires in COVID-19 (dated by TCRdb to about 2020). Background on the whole study: Collaborator samples came from the United States, Italy and Spain and covered acute and convalescent phases of COVID-19. HLA class I and class II types, where available, came from metadata supplied by the sample provider rather than from assay-based typing. Subjects who had been exposed to COVID-19, were actively infected with it, or had recovered from it provided the deeply sampled blood TCRbeta repertoires that made up the dataset. The samples were drawn from the first 160 participants of the ongoing ImmuneRACE study and from some 1,300 subjects provided by 6 global collaborators. Nearly every sample came with metadata listing a de-identified subject ID, COVID-19 status, age in years and sex. The material from the prospective study consisted of cDNA or gDNA derived from T cells, B-cell-depleted T cells, or PBMCs. The repertoires were released in a freely available public database meant as a resource for research on the immune response to SARS-CoV-2. Overall study results and their limits: The amount of clinical and demographic metadata varied by source and participant and was provided uncurated.

The immunoSEQ Assay, a bias-controlled multiplex PCR, was used to amplify TCRbeta CDR3 regions from genomic DNA. As for the authors' bioinformatics: Within the assay, amplification of reference gene primers was used to estimate how many nucleated cells each sample contained. Sequence reads were collapsed and filtered to measure the absolute abundance of every unique TCRbeta CDR3 rearrangement. For each sample, productive Simpson clonality was calculated as the square root of Simpson's diversity index across productive rearrangements. TCRdb carries this immuneACCESS record with in-frame sequences only. Its versions omit some clonotypes, under half of them owing to an unresolved V gene in the studies checked, with the rest unexplained. V and J calls and clone size are given by that table; D and trimming were obtained from the DNA. The sample yields more than 90,000 clones; over 80% were counted once. Roughly 17% of the sample lies in the top ten.

The germline V gene encodes CDR1 MNHEY and CDR2 SVGAGI. Measured from the cysteine to the phenylalanine, the CDR3 is 14 residues long. The read is trimmed to its CDR3 DNA, 42 bases read in frame from base 1. The collaborating institutions used their own protocols to collect whole blood in K2EDTA tubes. For TCRbeta analysis, collaborator samples were shipped as frozen whole blood, as isolated PBMCs, or as DNA extracted from either sample type. The chain joins TRBV6-5 to TRBJ1-1; TRBD1 is possibly the D segment (6 matching bases). The material sequenced was peripheral blood. This clonotype originated in a man aged 45-60 years with acute or convalescent COVID-19. The bases read TGTGCCAGCAGTGACTCATCAGGGGCAACTGAAGCTTTCTTT. Its translation is CASSDSSGATEAFF.